Listed below are T cell receptor beta chains from one sample, sequenced in a study of CD8 T cells in Susac syndrome. Each CDR3 protein is one row after TCRdb ran MiXCR on the immunoSEQ multiplex PCR reads. The profile shows some 130,000 distinct CDR3 sequences, about 95% of them singletons. Material: CD4+ T cells from PBMCs. Source of these receptors: a human donor with multiple sclerosis. CDR3s include the opening cysteine and the closing phenylalanine or tryptophan. A D gene is named only where the DNA matches it firmly. Some rows have no size entry. The others give once, few or many, or a class for an expanded clone.

CDR3 length,D gene,V gene,clone size,J gene,CDR3 DNA,CDR3 protein
15,TRBD1,TRBV20-1,.,TRBJ1-5,TGCAGTGCTACTCCAGGGGGTTCGAGCAATCAGCCCCAGCATTTT,CSATPGGSSNQPQHF
13,TRBD1,TRBV25-1,.,TRBJ1-1,TGTGCCAGCACTGGACAGGGGACGACTGAAGCTTTCTTT,CASTGQGTTEAFF
17,TRBD2,TRBV13,.,TRBJ2-5,TGTGCCAGCAGCCATGACGGAGCGGGGGGGCTGCGAGAGACCCAGTACTTC,CASSHDGAGGLRETQYF
13,TRBD1,TRBV7-9,.,TRBJ2-1,TGTGCCAGCAGCTTACGACAGGGATACGAGCAGTTCTTC,CASSLRQGYEQFF
15,.,TRBV4-2,.,TRBJ2-5,TGTGCCAGCAGCCAAGAGGCAGGAGGTGAAGAGACCCAGTACTTC,CASSQEAGGEETQYF
15,TRBD1,TRBV6-2/TRBV6-3,.,TRBJ2-5,TGTGCCAGCAGTTACTCGGGGACAGGTGGAGAGACCCAGTACTTC,CASSYSGTGGETQYF
14,.,TRBV11-2,.,TRBJ1-5,TGTGCCAGCTCGCAGGAACATAGCAATCAGCCCCAGCATTTT,CASSQEHSNQPQHF
14,.,TRBV7-2,once,TRBJ1-5,TGTGCCAGCAGCCGACAGCTTAGCAATCAGCCCCAGCATTTT,CASSRQLSNQPQHF
13,.,TRBV12-3/TRBV12-4,.,TRBJ2-1,TGTGCCAGCAGGAGAAGCTCCTACAATGAGCAGTTCTTC,CASRRSSYNEQFF
12,.,TRBV7-2,.,TRBJ2-5,TGTGCCAGCAGCTTAGTTCGGTTGGGCCAGTACTTC,CASSLVRLGQYF
15,.,TRBV6-5,.,TRBJ1-6,TGTGCCAGCAGTTACGAGAGGGATTCCAATTCACCCCTCCACTTT,CASSYERDSNSPLHF
12,TRBD1,TRBV5-8,once,TRBJ2-7,TGTGCCAGCAGCTTAAGGGGGCGAGAGCAGTACTTC,CASSLRGREQYF
15,TRBD1,TRBV5-4,.,TRBJ2-1,TGTGCCAGCAGTGAGGGGGCCCCAAATATGAATGAGCAGTTCTTC,CASSEGAPNMNEQFF
12,.,TRBV7-2,.,TRBJ2-3,TGTGCCAGCAGCTTAGACAGAGAGGTTCGGTATTTT,CASSLDREVRYF
13,.,TRBV30,.,TRBJ1-4,TGTGCCTGGAGTCCTCACCCGACCGAAAAACTGTTTTTT,CAWSPHPTEKLFF
11,.,TRBV19,.,TRBJ1-5,TGTGCCAGTAGTACGGATCAGCCCCAGCATTTT,CASSTDQPQHF
14,.,TRBV28,.,TRBJ2-1,TGTGCCAGCAGCCTTTCGAGGGGCTACAATGAGCAGTTCTTC,CASSLSRGYNEQFF
17,TRBD2,TRBV24-1,.,TRBJ2-3,TGTGCCACCAGTGACCCAGGACTAGCGGGGGGCACAGATACGCAGTATTTT,CATSDPGLAGGTDTQYF
17,.,TRBV7-6,.,TRBJ1-5,TGTGCCAGCAGCTCCACTATCGGGGGGCCCCCAGGGCAGCCCCAGCATTTT,CASSSTIGGPPGQPQHF
15,TRBD1,TRBV12-3/TRBV12-4,.,TRBJ1-5,TGTGCCAGCAGCCCCGCGGGACAGGTCAATCAGCCCCAGCATTTT,CASSPAGQVNQPQHF
14,.,TRBV12-3/TRBV12-4,.,TRBJ1-1,TGTGCCAGCAGTTTAGCCCAGGGTGTCGCTGAAGCTTTCTTT,CASSLAQGVAEAFF
14,.,TRBV27,.,TRBJ1-1,TGTGCCAGCAGCCTGCAGGGGTGGAACACTGAAGCTTTCTTT,CASSLQGWNTEAFF
15,.,TRBV27,.,TRBJ2-7,TGTGCCAGCAGTTTAGGTGGCTCCCTTCCCCTCGAGCAGTACTTC,CASSLGGSLPLEQYF
13,.,TRBV5-1,.,TRBJ1-2,TGCGCCAGCAGCTTGGGGGACCGCGATGGCTACACCTTC,CASSLGDRDGYTF
15,.,TRBV10-3,.,TRBJ1-1,TGTGCCATCAGTCCAGCAGAGGGGAAGAACACTGAAGCTTTCTTT,CAISPAEGKNTEAFF
15,.,TRBV18,.,TRBJ2-5,TGTGCCAGCTCACCACGGCAGTCCGAACGGGAGACCCAGTACTTC,CASSPRQSERETQYF
15,TRBD2,TRBV20-1,.,TRBJ2-1,TGCAGTGCTACCCAAAGCGGGAGGGCCTACAATGAGCAGTTCTTC,CSATQSGRAYNEQFF
17,.,TRBV3-1,.,TRBJ1-3,TGTGCCAGCAGCCAGTATCCCCAGGGAAGCTCTGGAAACACCATATATTTT,CASSQYPQGSSGNTIYF
12,.,TRBV6-6,.,TRBJ1-3,TGTGCCAGTTCACCCTCTGGAAACACCATATATTTT,CASSPSGNTIYF
15,.,TRBV24-1,.,TRBJ2-1,TGTGCCACCGGATCTCGCGGCTACCCCTTCAATGAGCAGTTCTTC,CATGSRGYPFNEQFF
11,.,TRBV29-1,.,TRBJ2-2,TGCAGCGTGGATTCCACCGGGGAGCTGTTTTTT,CSVDSTGELFF
15,.,TRBV18,.,TRBJ1-1,TGTGCCAGCTCACCTTTGCGTAACGTCCCCACTGAAGCTTTCTTT,CASSPLRNVPTEAFF
12,.,TRBV30,once,TRBJ1-4,TGTGCCTGGAATAGTTACAATGAAAAACTGTTTTTT,CAWNSYNEKLFF
16,.,TRBV19,.,TRBJ1-1,TGTGCCAGTAGTATAGATTTAAGGGTATGGAACACTGAAGCTTTCTTT,CASSIDLRVWNTEAFF
12,.,TRBV6-5,.,TRBJ1-6,TGTGCCAGCAGGGACGGGAATTCACCCCTCCACTTT,CASRDGNSPLHF
14,.,TRBV5-4,.,TRBJ1-1,TGTGCCAGCAGCCACCGAAGGGGGACCACTGAAGCTTTCTTT,CASSHRRGTTEAFF
15,.,TRBV4-1,few,TRBJ2-5,TGCGCCAGCAGCCGGATCAACCTTGCGGGGGAGACCCAGTACTTC,CASSRINLAGETQYF
13,.,TRBV29-1,once,TRBJ2-6,TGCAGCGTTTCCGTTACTGGGGCCAACGTCCTGACTTTC,CSVSVTGANVLTF
15,TRBD1,TRBV6-5,.,TRBJ1-2,TGTGCCAGCAGTTACGAGGGACAGGGGGCTCTTGGCTACACCTTC,CASSYEGQGALGYTF
13,TRBD1,TRBV30,.,TRBJ1-1,TGTGCCTCTACAGGGACAGGGATCAGTGAAGCTTTCTTT,CASTGTGISEAFF
12,.,TRBV28,.,TRBJ2-6,TGTGCCAGCAGTTTAAATTGGGACGTCCTGACTTTC,CASSLNWDVLTF
18,.,TRBV12-3/TRBV12-4,.,TRBJ1-5,TGTGCCAGCAGTTTTTTGGGCATCCACCCCGGTGGCAATCAGCCCCAGCATTTT,CASSFLGIHPGGNQPQHF
14,.,TRBV7-2,.,TRBJ2-1,TGTGCCAGCAGCTTAAAGTACAGAGACAATGAGCAGTTCTTC,CASSLKYRDNEQFF
14,.,TRBV5-4,once,TRBJ1-1,TGTGCCAGCAGCTCCGGACAGTTCCTAACTGAAGCTTTCTTT,CASSSGQFLTEAFF
15,TRBD1,TRBV3-1,.,TRBJ2-3,TGTGCCAGCAGCGCTCCCGGGACAGGGACTGATACGCAGTATTTT,CASSAPGTGTDTQYF
15,.,TRBV6-1,few,TRBJ2-5,TGTGCCAGCAGCCCCATGATAGCCCACCAAGAGACCCAGTACTTC,CASSPMIAHQETQYF
14,.,TRBV9,.,TRBJ2-3,TGTGCCAGCAGCGCCGGTCCGCTCACGGATACGCAGTATTTT,CASSAGPLTDTQYF
14,.,TRBV11-2,.,TRBJ2-7,TGTGCCAGCAGCTCCTGGGACACCCCCTACGAGCAGTACTTC,CASSSWDTPYEQYF
13,.,TRBV29-1,.,TRBJ1-2,TGCAGCGTTGAAGGTTGGGATCGCGGTGGCTACACCTTC,CSVEGWDRGGYTF
14,TRBD1,TRBV27,.,TRBJ1-1,TGTGCCAGCACCCGGACAGGGGAGGACACTGAAGCTTTCTTT,CASTRTGEDTEAFF
14,.,TRBV27,.,TRBJ1-2,TGTGCCAGCAGTTTGATCGGGACGGTCTATGGCTACACCTTC,CASSLIGTVYGYTF
15,TRBD1,TRBV30,.,TRBJ1-2,TGTGCCTGGAGTATTGACAGGGCCGGAACGGGGGGCTACACCTTC,CAWSIDRAGTGGYTF
13,.,TRBV20-1,.,TRBJ2-1,TGCAGCGCGGCCGGAGGGCGATCCAATGAGCAGTTCTTC,CSAAGGRSNEQFF
15,TRBD2,TRBV27,.,TRBJ2-2,TGTGCCAGCAGTTTTACGGGAGGGTACACCGGGGAGCTGTTTTTT,CASSFTGGYTGELFF
14,.,TRBV2,.,TRBJ1-1,TGTGCCAGCAATCACAGGACTCCCGGGGCTGAAGCTTTCTTT,CASNHRTPGAEAFF
12,.,TRBV20-1,once,TRBJ2-3,TGCAGTGCTAGTTATAGCACAGATACGCAGTATTTT,CSASYSTDTQYF
15,TRBD2,TRBV5-6,.,TRBJ2-1,TGTGCCAGCAGCTGGTTAGCGGGGGGCTTTAATGAGCAGTTCTTC,CASSWLAGGFNEQFF
14,TRBD2,TRBV19,.,TRBJ2-2,TGTGCCAGTAGAAGCGGGGGGTCCACCGGGGAGCTGTTTTTT,CASRSGGSTGELFF
11,TRBD2,TRBV12-3/TRBV12-4,once,TRBJ2-1,TGTGCCAGCAGTTCAGCGGGAGCCGAGTTCTTC,CASSSAGAEFF